This T cell receptor (beta chain) appears in the sequencing data of a study of regulatory T cells in long-lasting Graves disease. For TCR beta, libraries came from iRepertoire HTBI primers and Arm-PCR of CDR3 regions. TCRdb analysed the multiplex PCR reads with MiXCR anew, one entry per CDR3 protein. This table has about 430,000 distinct CDR3 sequences, 15% appearing once. This clonotype was seen a few times. This sample's time point: newly diagnosed GD, antithyroid drugs for less than 3 months. Construction of the TCR library relied on RNA isolated from PBMCs. Per germline, CDR1 KGHSH and CDR2 LQKENI. Trimming pared 6 bases from V and 7 bases from J, leaving 12 bases between. The CDR3 has 12 residues. Separately, the same data were catalogued under a study of T cells in Graves' hyperthyroidism and ophthalmopathy. That paper notes: Absence of ophthalmopathy progression within 18 months defined stable Graves' hyperthyroidism.

This chain connects TRBV18 to TRBJ1-1; D not certain. This clonotype was sampled from a woman aged 40 to 50 with Graves disease. This sample comprised peripheral blood mononuclear cells (PBMCs), obtained at new diagnosis, from a patient treated with antithyroid drugs. CDR3 in amino acids: CASSGPPGEAFF. CDR3 nucleotides: TGTGCCAGCTCCGGACCCCCAGGTGAAGCTTTCTTT.